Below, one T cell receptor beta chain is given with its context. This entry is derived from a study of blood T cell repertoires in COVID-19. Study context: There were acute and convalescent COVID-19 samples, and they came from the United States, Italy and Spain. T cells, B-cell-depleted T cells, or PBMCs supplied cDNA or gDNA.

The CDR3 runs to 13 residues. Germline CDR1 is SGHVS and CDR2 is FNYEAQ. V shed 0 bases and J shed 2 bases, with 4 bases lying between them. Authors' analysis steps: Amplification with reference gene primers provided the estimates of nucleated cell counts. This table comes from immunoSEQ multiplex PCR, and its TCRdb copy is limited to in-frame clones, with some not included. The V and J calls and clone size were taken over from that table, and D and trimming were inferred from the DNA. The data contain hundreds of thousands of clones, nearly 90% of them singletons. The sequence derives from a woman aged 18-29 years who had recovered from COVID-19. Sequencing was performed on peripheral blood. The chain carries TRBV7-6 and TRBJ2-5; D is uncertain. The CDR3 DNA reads TGTGCCAGCAGCTTAGCGTCACAAGAGACCCAGTACTTC. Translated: CASSLASQETQYF.